The source of this T cell receptor beta chain is a study of cytomegalovirus exposure and HLA in healthy donors (dated by TCRdb to 2016 to 2017). With regard to the full study: An earlier analysis of some 600 of the donors reported about 280 Gb of sequence data and 90 million to 120 million unique TCR beta sequences obtained from roughly 170 million T cells. Donor age, sex, ethnicity and CMV serostatus were collected together with the repertoire data. The study aimed to test whether cataloging public T cell receptors could reveal signatures of past pathogen exposure. Along with the roughly 670-subject first cohort, a separate validation cohort of about 110 different subjects was used. High-throughput TCR immunosequencing, statistical association of individual TCRs with disease status, and machine learning were combined to predict cytomegalovirus infection status. The number of typed donors differed by locus: about 629-630 for A, B, C, DRB1 and DQB1; 522 for DQA1; fewer than 610 for DPA1; and around 450 for DPB1. All discovery cohort repertoires had been generated on a single sequencing platform. An early release that covered about 600 HLA-typed donors contained approximately 300 gigabases of sequencing data and around 80 million unique TCR sequences. Five DR-DQ haplotypes were handled as single units for association and clustering because linkage in the cohort was strong. To study patterns of TCR occurrence, a later analysis re-analyzed previously published TCR beta repertoires from around 660 donors and added high-resolution HLA genotyping. Across some 400 genotyped donors of the cohort, an average of about 240,000 unique TCR beta nucleotide sequences per donor were sequenced, and roughly 17% of those sequences were non-productive. Of the roughly 400 genotyped donors, 65% to 90% were placed in the genetic ancestry cluster associated with self-reported Caucasian donors. In a later genetic analysis, genome-wide SNP genotypes for about three fifths of the roughly 670 donors were used, and that subset was treated as a discovery cohort. Rather than using new phenotypic data, the later analysis identified candidate immune exposures from TCR beta sequences and from how often those sequences occurred across donors. The T cell repertoires of 550 to 850 subjects were profiled by immunosequencing and related to cytomegalovirus serostatus. Both class I and class II loci were covered by HLA typing, at four-digit resolution. An earlier analysis of some 600 of the donors applied high-throughput TCR beta sequencing to assess whether each TCR beta V gene segment acted as functional or pseudogenic. Broader findings and caveats from the paper: Correlated functional status among segregating V segments might reflect linkage disequilibrium, but an unknown experimental factor could not be ruled out. In this cohort, only TCR beta chains were sequenced, and detectable features were limited by the absence of alpha or paired-chain data. It was suggested by the authors that the approach could potentially be generalized to other disease states and immunological phenotypes. Several of the top co-occurrence clusters appeared to be linked to parvovirus B19, influenza, CMV and Epstein-Barr virus, according to a later analysis. Broadly in line with IMGT annotations, most TCR beta V segments showed up in productive rearrangements about 90% or about 30% of the time in an earlier analysis of around 600 of the donors. Because some donors lacked HLA typing at each locus, the association tests relied only on the typed subset. A later analysis associated 16,951 TCR beta sequences with specific HLA alleles at a false discovery rate of 0.05. Most CMV-associated TCR beta chains appeared to be HLA-restricted in a later analysis, and the HLA associations seemed to be driven largely by CMV exposure. In vitro tests confirmed that three of the cytomegalovirus-associated TCR beta chains recognize cytomegalovirus antigens. According to a later analysis, TCR association rates differed among HLA loci, with DRB1 alleles showing the most associated TCRs and HLA-C alleles showing the fewest. Some IMGT-functional V segments, including TRBV6-2 and TRBV6-3, could not be distinguished by the 87-base-pair reads and were therefore excluded. For the cohort, immune exposure information was limited to CMV serostatus. Presence/absence analyses assumed roughly uniform sequencing depth across donors, an assumption that may not hold. The study gave a list of 150 to 200 TCR beta chains associated with cytomegalovirus. Compared with the approximately 700-donor mean, donors in an Asian-associated ancestry cluster had fewer N-insertions in productive TCRs, according to a later genetic analysis. While some public TCRs were present in many individuals, most TCR sequences turned up only very rarely across donors. Because counts were too low, roughly 18 rarely observed V segments, including chromosome 9 orphons, were left out of the earlier analysis of roughly 600 of the donors. Strong co-occurrence of HLA alleles, especially DR and DQ, made assigning TCR associations to individual alleles difficult. A cluster of highly shared sequence variants was judged likely to be a technical artifact of the sequencing pipeline. In a later genetic analysis, a missense DCLRE1C variant was associated with V-gene and J-gene trimming of TCR beta chains, and the association was replicated in an independent cohort. A further reported finding was that TCR beta sequences accurately predicted the HLA-A and HLA-B alleles for most subjects in the first cohort. Compared with equally common non-associated chains, HLA-associated TCR beta chains in a later analysis were more clonally expanded and had lower generation probabilities. Cytomegalovirus status was reported to be diagnosed by the classifier with high specificity and sensitivity in both the original and validation cohorts.

The cohort was made up of under 800 healthy bone marrow donors. Cohort members were all nominally healthy when sampled, although unrecorded immune exposures were likely present. The donor tested CMV seronegative, placing the donor among the 350 to 400 seronegative members of the cohort. A peripheral blood sample was collected from each donor, and TCR beta sequencing was performed on peripheral blood mononuclear cells. The Qiagen DNeasy Blood Extraction Kit was used to extract genomic DNA from the blood cell samples. V is cut by 10 bases and J by 2 bases, and the space between the germline ends is 4 bases. From its cysteine to its phenylalanine, the CDR3 spans 10 amino acids. Only CDR3 DNA is held: 30 bases, read in frame from base 1. Reading the germline V gene gives CDR1 SGHTS and CDR2 YDEGEE. Remarks on this clone: Its target antigen remains unknown. No qualities accompany the bases; no much larger clone lies one base away.

The library was obtained by the immunoSEQ multiplex PCR assay. For the multiplex PCR, a mixture combining 60 forward primers for TCR Vbeta segments and 13 reverse primers for TCR Jbeta segments was used. The CDR3 region of rearranged TCR beta genes was amplified from genomic DNA by a multiplex PCR assay. The Illumina HiSeq System was used to sequence the amplified TCR beta libraries as 87-base-pair reads. The study's own analysis went as follows. A later analysis tallied 75 million to 95 million unique TCR beta chains across the 700 or so repertoires, and around 9.9 million of those chains were shared by two or more donors. Raw reads were error-corrected and collapsed into unique sequences by a nearest-neighbor algorithm in which closely related sequences were merged to remove PCR and sequencing errors. V, D and J gene segments were assigned by aligning CDR3 sequences to IMGT reference sequences. For a sequence to be retained, at least a six-nucleotide match to both a V gene segment and a J gene segment was required. A rearrangement was called productive if the CDR3 had no stop codons and remained in frame with V and J, and every other rearrangement was called non-productive. Following IMGT convention, CDR3 was defined as the stretch from the second conserved V-encoded cysteine up to the conserved J-encoded phenylalanine. Sequences without an unambiguous match to a single V gene segment were excluded from the earlier analysis of 450 to 750 of the donors. In an earlier analysis of some 590 of the donors, a V segment was called functional when productive rearrangements were above 56.7%, and segregating when the standard deviation between donors exceeded 5%. A statistical classification framework was built for diagnosing cytomegalovirus status from the catalog of TCR beta chain sequences. In a later analysis, V and J genes were assigned by comparing TCR nucleotide sequences against IMGT/GENE-DB human TR gene sequences. In a later analysis, CDR3 sequences and most-parsimonious VDJ recombination scenarios were assigned using the TCRdist pipeline. A later analysis defined each TCR beta chain by its CDR3 amino acid sequence plus V-gene family, and excluded reads lacking a unique V-gene family. A later analysis removed roughly 590 highly shared, low-generation-probability nucleotide sequences to deal with suspected cross-contamination and a sequencing artifact. In a later analysis, a clonal expansion index for each public chain was calculated from normalized within-repertoire ranks of inferred template counts. In a later analysis, generation probabilities were computed using a VDJ recombination model fitted to out-of-frame rearrangements, and the results were checked against IGoR. Hypergeometric tests were used in a later analysis to score TCR-TCR, TCR-HLA and TCR-CMV co-occurrence, with a repertoire-size bias correction applied to the TCR pairs. To estimate false discovery rates, a later analysis permuted the HLA or CMV assignments 20 times. A later analysis grouped co-occurring TCRs with DBSCAN, adding TCRdist sequence similarity when clustering within HLA-allele-positive subsets. Co-occurrence clustering excluded repertoires with fewer than 30,000 or more than 120,000 public chains, plus five with anomalous nucleotide sharing. Not all clones reach the TCRdb copy of this immuneACCESS table, which keeps in-frame sequences only. Checked studies attribute under half of the gap to unresolved V genes and leave the rest unexplained. V and J calls and clone size are given by that table; D and trimming were obtained from the DNA. The sample yields hundreds of thousands of clones; 60% to 80% were counted once. 1.5% to 2% of the sample goes to the ten largest clones.

This sequence uses TRBV5-8 and TRBJ1-5; the D gene lacks a confident call. Material: PBMCs. This receptor was taken from a male donor in good health and CMV-seronegative. The encoded CDR3 is CAPGNQPQHF. The DNA is TGTGCCCCCGGCAATCAGCCCCAGCATTTT.